This passage covers 30 T cell receptor beta chains from one sample sequenced in a study of CD8 T cells in Susac syndrome. Reverse transcription of about 0.45 to 1 ug RNA was carried out with random hexamers. TCRdb re-derived calls from the immunoSEQ multiplex PCR reads in MiXCR, one entry per CDR3 protein. Of under 200,000 distinct CDR3 sequences in the sample, 80% to 95% were seen once. Material for sequencing was CD4+ T cells from PBMCs. Source of these receptors: a human donor in good health.

V gene TRBV28 combines with J gene TRBJ2-7; perhaps D is TRBD1 or TRBD2 (5 bases each). V was pared by 6 bases and J by 4 bases, with 13 bases between. This CDR3 region has 13 residues. CDR1 MDHEN and CDR2 SYDVKM come from the germline V gene. The CDR3 spells CASSRGARYEQYV. The DNA of the CDR3 is TGTGCCAGCAGCCGAGGGGCAAGGTACGAGCAGTACGTC.

The J gene is TRBJ2-3, the V gene TRBV18; D remains ambiguous. The CDR3 spans 16 residues. Trimming removed 6 bases from V and 2 bases from J, with 18 bases in between. CDR1 is KGHSH, CDR2 LQKENI, per germline. The CDR3 sequence is CASSQRPGQTTDTQYF. The CDR3 coding sequence is TGTGCCAGCTCGCAACGTCCGGGCCAGACCACAGATACGCAGTATTTT. Full variable domain (remainder filled in from reference TRBV18 and TRBJ2-3): NAGVMQNPRHLVRRRGQEARLRCSPMKGHSHVYWYRQLPEEGLKFMVYLQKENIIDESGMPKERFSAEFPKEGPSILRIQQVVRGDSAAYFCASSQRPGQTTDTQYFGPGTRLTVL.

This sequence joins TRBV18 and TRBJ2-2; no reliable D call. The CDR3 has 18 amino acids. CDR1 and CDR2 (germline): KGHSH, LQKENI. Trimming removed 3 bases from V and 6 bases from J, with 23 bases in between. The CDR3 DNA is TGTGCCAGCTCACCCAAAGCTTTGTACGGGTCAACTGCCGGGGAGCTGTTTTTT. Translated: CASSPKALYGSTAGELFF. The variable domain in full, completed from reference TRBV18 and TRBJ2-2, reads NAGVMQNPRHLVRRRGQEARLRCSPMKGHSHVYWYRQLPEEGLKFMVYLQKENIIDESGMPKERFSAEFPKEGPSILRIQQVVRGDSAAYFCASSPKALYGSTAGELFFGEGSRLTVL.

The V and J genes are TRBV6-2 or TRBV6-3 and TRBJ2-7; 8 bases align to TRBD1. Per the germline V gene, CDR1 is MNHEY and CDR2 is SVGEGT. V lost 9 bases to trimming and J lost 2 bases; unmatched junction nucleotides: 12. This CDR3 has 15 residues. The CDR3 DNA sequence: TGTGCCAGTAGGACTGGAACAGGGGGTGCCTACGAGCAGTACGTC. This encodes CASRTGTGGAYEQYV.

V gene TRBV7-2 combines with J gene TRBJ1-5; TRBD1 might be the D (6 bases). Trimming pared 5 bases from V and 6 bases from J, leaving 17 bases between. Germline V gene data show CDR1 as SGHTA and CDR2 as FQGNSA. This CDR3 comprises 15 residues. CDR3 residues: CASSLTGSGGQPQHF. CDR3 nucleotide sequence: TGTGCCAGCAGCCTCACAGGGTCCGGCGGTCAGCCCCAGCATTTT.

The chain links TRBV7-2 to TRBJ1-4, with D unresolved. This CDR3 comprises 15 residues. Germline V gives CDR1 SGHTA, CDR2 FQGNSA. The V end was cut by 5 bases, the J end by 0 bases, with 10 bases between. CDR3 in amino acids: CASSAGSATNEKLFF. The CDR3 region has the DNA TGTGCCAGCAGCGCCGGCAGTGCAACTAATGAAAAACTGTTTTTT.

This CDR3 is CSARSGAFHYEQYF. The CDR3 DNA reads as TGCAGTGCTAGGAGTGGGGCCTTTCACTACGAGCAGTACTTC. This chain uses TRBV20-1 with TRBJ2-7; D possibly corresponds to TRBD1 (5 bases). Trimming removed 3 bases from V and 3 bases from J, with 15 bases in between. The CDR3 contains 14 residues. Germline-derived CDR1 and CDR2 are DFQATT and SNEGSKA (reference sequence).

There are a few counts of this clonotype. This chain uses TRBV6-2 or TRBV6-3 with TRBJ1-6; a weak D match, TRBD1 (6 bases). The germline CDR1 and CDR2 sequences are MNHEY and SVGEGT. The CDR3 consists of 16 residues. Trimming pared 5 bases from V and 4 bases from J, leaving 15 bases between. In DNA, the CDR3 is TGTGCCAGCAGTCAAGCCGGGACACCTTATAATTCACCCCTCCACTTT. Translating it yields CASSQAGTPYNSPLHF.

The gene calls are TRBV6-6 and TRBJ2-7, with D perhaps given as TRBD1 or TRBD2 (6 bases each). V was pared by 7 bases and J by 4 bases, with 17 bases between. Per the germline V gene, CDR1 is MNHNY and CDR2 is SVGAGI (reference sequence). The CDR3 length is 14 residues. CDR3 DNA: TGTGCCAGCACATTCGGGGGCTTGCCGTACGAGCAGTACGTC. Encoded protein: CASTFGGLPYEQYV.

The chain uses TRBV30 and TRBJ1-6, with TRBD1 as a possible D gene (5 bases). Between the trimmed V and J ends, which lost 1 base and 7 bases, there was a span of 8 bases. CDR1 and CDR2 (germline): GTSNPN, SVGIG (reference sequence). This CDR3 has 13 amino acids. Written as DNA, the CDR3 is TGTGCCTGGAGTGAGGCAGGGAATTCACCCCTCCACTTT. Protein product: CAWSEAGNSPLHF.

The chain combines TRBV24-1 with TRBJ1-2, with D possibly TRBD1 on 6 matching bases. The germline CDR1 and CDR2 sequences are KGHDR and SFDVKD. Trimming took off 3 bases at V and 7 bases at J, with 11 bases between the two ends. The CDR3 has 13 amino acids. CDR3 region: CATSDSTGLGYTF. In DNA, the CDR3 is TGTGCCACCAGTGATAGTACAGGGCTTGGCTACACCTTC.

CDR3 DNA: TGTGCCAGCAGCTGGCCGACAGTTCCGAACACTGAAGCTTTCTTT. Translated: CASSWPTVPNTEAFF. The chain uses TRBV5-8 and TRBJ1-1, with D possibly matching TRBD1 (5 bases). The germline V gene has CDR1 SGHTS and CDR2 YDEGEE. CDR3 length: 15 residues. V lost 3 bases to trimming and J lost 1 base, with 13 bases between them. Complete variable domain (other parts from reference TRBV5-8 and TRBJ1-1): EAGVTQSPTHLIKTRGQQATLRCSPISGHTSVYWYQQALGLGLQFLLWYDEGEERNRGNFPPRFSGRQFPNYSSELNVNALELEDSALYLCASSWPTVPNTEAFFGQGTRLTVV.

The chain links TRBV7-8 to TRBJ2-5; no firm D call. Deletions cut 2 bases from V and 0 bases from J, with 16 bases between. The CDR3 contains 17 residues. The germline CDR1 and CDR2 sequences are SGHVS and FQNEAQ. DNA of the CDR3: TGTGCCAGCAGCTTAAAACCGAGCAGTTCGTACCAAGAGACCCAGTACTTC. It is translated as CASSLKPSSSYQETQYF. The full variable domain, in which reference TRBV7-8 and TRBJ2-5 provide the parts outside the CDR3, is GAGVSQSPRYKVAKRGQDVALRCDPISGHVSLFWYQQALGQGPEFLTYFQNEAQLDKSGLPSDRFFAERPEGSVSTLKIQRTQQEDSAVYLCASSLKPSSSYQETQYFGPGTRLLVL.

The chain employs TRBV6-2 or TRBV6-3 and TRBJ2-2; D gene unclear. Looked up from germline, CDR1 is MNHEY and CDR2 is SVGEGT. CDR3 length: 12 residues. Here the CDR3 reads CAAALKGGELFF. CDR3 in DNA: TGTGCAGCCGCCCTGAAGGGCGGGGAGCTGTTTTTT.

A single count supports this clonotype. V is TRBV6-5 and J is TRBJ2-7; D is ambiguous. Deletions cut 4 bases from V and 4 bases from J, with 20 bases between. The CDR3 is 16 residues long. CDR1 is MNHEY, CDR2 SVGAGI, per germline. The CDR3 protein is CASSSRVGLPLYEQYV. The CDR3 bases are TGTGCCAGCAGTTCGCGTGTGGGGTTGCCCCTTTACGAGCAGTACGTC.

The rearrangement uses TRBV30 and TRBJ2-6; 10 bases map to TRBD1. Looked up from germline, CDR1 is GTSNPN and CDR2 is SVGIG (reference sequence). V shed 4 bases and J 0 bases; nucleotides not matched to a gene: 9. This CDR3 is 18 amino acids long. The CDR3 protein is CAWTRQGALSSGANVLTF. As DNA, the CDR3 is TGTGCCTGGACAAGACAGGGGGCCTTATCCTCTGGGGCCAACGTCCTGACTTTC. The variable domain in full, with the rest retrieved from reference TRBV30 and TRBJ2-6, is SQTIHQWPATLVQPVGSPLSLECTVEGTSNPNLYWYRQAAGRGLQLLFYSVGIGQISSEVPQNLSASRPQDRQFILSSKKLLLSDSGFYLCAWTRQGALSSGANVLTFGAGSRLTVL.

J is TRBJ2-7 and V is TRBV28; D gene uncertain. From germline, CDR1 is MDHEN and CDR2 SYDVKM. The CDR3 runs to 16 residues. The V gene lost 3 bases and the J gene lost 2 bases, with 17 bases spanning the gap. CDR3 loop: CASSFGVSKTTYEQYF. CDR3 DNA sequence: TGTGCCAGCAGTTTTGGGGTCAGTAAAACAACCTACGAGCAGTACTTC. Supplemented by reference TRBV28 and TRBJ2-7, the full variable domain reads DVKVTQSSRYLVKRTGEKVFLECVQDMDHENMFWYRQDPGLGLRLIYFSYDVKMKEKGDIPEGYSVSREKKERFSLILESASTNQTSMYLCASSFGVSKTTYEQYFGPGTRLTVT.

The chain is built from TRBV6-1 and TRBJ2-3, with D perhaps matching TRBD1 (6 bases). The CDR3 has 14 amino acids. The germline V gene encodes CDR1 MNHNS and CDR2 SASEGT. The ends were cut back, 5 bases at V and 6 bases at J, with 15 bases in the middle. This CDR3 reads CASSLGALPDTQYF. Here the CDR3 DNA reads TGTGCCAGCAGTTTGGGGGCCCTCCCGGATACGCAGTATTTT.

The chain links TRBV27 to TRBJ2-5, with no clear D. V was clipped by 0 bases and J by 4 bases, with 12 bases between them. The length of the CDR3 is 15 residues. Germline assignment: CDR1 MNHEY and CDR2 SMNVEV (reference sequence). CDR3 bases: TGTGCCAGCAGTTTATCAGGCCAGTTTGGAGAGACCCAGTACTTC. It translates to CASSLSGQFGETQYF.

The rearrangement joins TRBV25-1 to TRBJ1-1, with D perhaps matching TRBD1 (6 bases). In germline, CDR1 is MGHDK, CDR2 SYGVNS. The CDR3 consists of 14 residues. V was trimmed by 1 base and J by 9 bases, leaving 15 bases between them. The CDR3 sequence: CASSEWGGAGQAFF. CDR3 nucleotide sequence: TGTGCCAGCAGTGAATGGGGGGGCGCCGGTCAAGCTTTCTTT.

The chain is built from TRBV28 and TRBJ1-2, with D possibly being TRBD1 (5 bases). The CDR3 has 14 residues. Trimming removed 6 bases at V and 6 bases at J, with 17 bases between. The germline gives CDR1 MDHEN, CDR2 SYDVKM. The DNA for the CDR3 is TGTGCCAGCAGGGAAGGGCAGGGACTAGATGGCTACACCTTC. This codes for CASREGQGLDGYTF.

V usage is TRBV19 and J usage is TRBJ2-7; no reliable D call. The CDR3 sequence is 15 residues long. Germline lookup yields CDR1 LNHDA and CDR2 SQIVND (reference sequence). Trimming left V 1 base short and J 7 bases short, with 17 bases between. Here the CDR3 reads CASSIVAEPLGEQYF. The CDR3 DNA is TGTGCCAGTAGTATAGTTGCGGAGCCGTTGGGGGAGCAGTACTTC.

This clonotype was seen just once. The CDR3 nucleotides read TGCAGCGTTGAATTGGGTGTAAATCAGCCCCAGCATTTT. Its protein product is CSVELGVNQPQHF. The V gene is TRBV29-1, the J gene TRBJ1-5; D gene uncertain. Trimming pared 2 bases from V and 4 bases from J, leaving 9 bases between. Looked up from germline, CDR1 is SQVTM and CDR2 is ANQGSEA. The length of the CDR3 is 13 residues.

The chain employs TRBV20-1 and TRBJ1-2; perhaps TRBD1 as D (5 bases). With 6 bases removed from V and 8 bases from J, the gap between germline ends came to 19 bases. The CDR3 loop spans 13 amino acids. Germline loops: CDR1 DFQATT, CDR2 SNEGSKA (reference sequence). The CDR3 DNA follows: TGCAGTGCCCCGCCGGGGCTTAGGGGCGGCTACACCTTC. Residues: CSAPPGLRGGYTF.

This rearrangement joins TRBV4-1 to TRBJ1-4; D is undetermined. The CDR3 is made up of 19 amino acids. Germline V gene data show CDR1 as MGHRA and CDR2 as YSYEKL. The V end was cut by 0 bases, the J end by 2 bases, with 19 bases between. The CDR3 bases are TGCGCCAGCAGCCAAGATCCCACATCGATGTGGTCGACTAATGAAAAACTGTTTTTT. This translates into CASSQDPTSMWSTNEKLFF.

The V and J genes are TRBV12-3 or TRBV12-4 and TRBJ2-3; possibly TRBD1 or TRBD2 for D (6 bases each). Trimming took off 5 bases at V and 3 bases at J, with 15 bases between the two ends. The CDR3 loop spans 15 amino acids. CDR3 sequence (DNA): TGTGCCAGCAGTCCGGGGGCCCGGCTTACAGATACGCAGTATTTT. Translation gives CASSPGARLTDTQYF.

The CDR3: CASSLDGAGELFF. DNA for the CDR3: TGCGCCAGCAGCTTGGACGGGGCCGGGGAGCTGTTTTTT. The rearrangement joins TRBV5-1 to TRBJ2-2; maybe TRBD2 (5 bases). Per the germline V gene, CDR1 is SGHRS and CDR2 is YFSETQ. This CDR3 has 13 residues. V lost 0 bases and J lost 6, with 6 bases in between.

The V and J genes are TRBV5-1 and TRBJ2-3; no definite D call. Germline assignment: CDR1 SGHRS and CDR2 YFSETQ. Trimming shortened V by 9 bases and J by 2 bases, and 16 bases separated the two germline ends. The CDR3 spans 14 residues. CDR3 sequence (DNA): TGCGCCACCGCAAAGGGTCTTCCCACAGATACGCAGTATTTT. This translates into CATAKGLPTDTQYF.

Details on this clonotype: One junction end does not reproduce the germline sequence, and a read error may be involved. The chain combines TRBV7-2 with TRBJ1-3, with unresolved D. From germline, CDR1 is SGHTA and CDR2 FQGNSA. This CDR3 has 15 amino acids. The CDR3 nucleotides read TGTGCCAGCAGCTTAGCGGCTAGCTCTGAAAACACCATATATTTT. Protein sequence: CASSLAASSENTIYF.

The rearrangement uses TRBV20-1 and TRBJ1-6; D is undetermined. V dropped 0 bases and J dropped 8 bases, with 14 bases sitting between them. The length of the CDR3 is 15 residues. CDR1 is DFQATT, CDR2 SNEGSKA, per germline (reference sequence). CDR3 amino acids: CSARDTAGQDSPLHF. The CDR3 DNA reads TGCAGTGCTAGAGATACGGCAGGTCAGGATTCACCCCTCCACTTT.